A single sample is the source of the 9 T cell receptor beta chains below, sequenced in a study of PD-1 blockade in classical Hodgkin lymphoma. Brentuximab vedotin exposure varied, and every patient relapsed after autologous stem cell transplantation. Clones were sequenced by immunoSEQ multiplex PCR, and TCRdb holds only the in-frame ones, with some missing. Of about 46,000 clones listed, about three quarters are singletons. This specimen was peripheral blood mononuclear cells (PBMCs), taken at baseline. The receptor source for this set is a human donor with classical Hodgkin lymphoma.

This clone was counted a few times. The rearrangement joins TRBV7-9 to TRBJ2-1, with unresolved D. The CDR3 is 16 residues long. Trimming removed 5 bases from V and 8 bases from J, with 22 bases in between. CDR1 and CDR2 from the germline V gene are SEHNR and FQNEAQ (reference sequence). The CDR3 region is CASSPFGLGTVDEQFF. The CDR3 coding sequence is TGTGCCAGCAGCCCCTTTGGGCTGGGAACAGTCGATGAGCAGTTCTTC.

The genes are TRBV5-1 and TRBJ1-2, with no clear D. Germline CDR1 is SGHRS and CDR2 is YFSETQ. Trimming took off 2 bases at V and 4 bases at J, with 12 bases between the two ends. The CDR3 is 14 amino acids. The CDR3 is CASSLMEGSYGYTF. The CDR3 nucleotides are TGCGCCAGCAGCTTAATGGAGGGCAGCTATGGCTACACCTTC.

The rearrangement uses TRBV5-1 and TRBJ1-4; D gene uncertain. The CDR3 runs to 11 residues. The germline V gene has CDR1 SGHRS and CDR2 YFSETQ. V was clipped by 2 bases and J by 4 bases, with 0 bases between them. As DNA, the CDR3 is TGCGCCAGCAGCTTTAATGAAAAACTGTTTTTT. Protein sequence: CASSFNEKLFF.

CDR3 bases: TGTGCCTGGAGCGAGAGGTCTGGAAACACCATATATTTT. This translates into CAWSERSGNTIYF. The rearrangement uses TRBV30 and TRBJ1-3; D gene uncertain. V dropped 3 bases and J dropped 1 base, with 7 bases sitting between them. Germline lookup yields CDR1 GTSNPN and CDR2 SVGIG (reference sequence). CDR3 length: 13 amino acids. The full variable domain, completed using reference TRBV30 and TRBJ1-3, is SQTIHQWPATLVQPVGSPLSLECTVEGTSNPNLYWYRQAAGRGLQLLFYSVGIGQISSEVPQNLSASRPQDRQFILSSKKLLLSDSGFYLCAWSERSGNTIYFGEGSWLTVV.

The chain carries TRBV2 and TRBJ1-1; the D gene is possibly TRBD1 (5 bases). The CDR3 contains 14 residues. The ends were cut back, 6 bases at V and 6 bases at J, with 17 bases in the middle. Germline V CDR1 and CDR2: SNHLY, FYNNEI. The CDR3 reads CASSAAGRVAEAFF. DNA for the CDR3: TGTGCCAGCAGCGCCGCGGGCAGGGTGGCTGAAGCTTTCTTT.

The chain has TRBV18 and TRBJ1-1; 10 bases align to TRBD1. Germline values: CDR1 KGHSH, CDR2 LQKENI. J was trimmed by 3 bases and V by 3 bases; bases with no gene match: 7. This CDR3 has 16 residues. CDR3 in DNA: TGTGCCAGCTCACCTCGACAGGGGGCGCGTTACACTGAAGCTTTCTTT. This translates into CASSPRQGARYTEAFF.

The chain recombines TRBV10-3 with TRBJ2-5; 12 nucleotides match TRBD2. This CDR3 contains 13 residues. Trimming at V came to 9 bases and at J to 3 bases, leaving 2 bases not matched to a gene. Germline values: CDR1 ENHRY, CDR2 SYGVKD. CDR3 nucleotides: TGTGCCATTAGGACTAGCGGGGAAGAGACCCAGTACTTC. It yields the protein CAIRTSGEETQYF.

J is TRBJ2-6 and V is TRBV9, with 8 bases fitting TRBD1. The germline V gene encodes CDR1 SGDLS and CDR2 YYNGEE. J gave up 0 bases and V 5 bases, and 4 bases lay outside the gene matches. The CDR3 length is 16 residues. CDR3 amino acids: CASRPGTGSGANVLTF. CDR3 nucleotides: TGTGCCAGCAGACCCGGGACAGGCTCTGGGGCCAACGTCCTGACTTTC.

As for this clone: This specimen includes other DNA sequences encoding the same CDR3. The chain has TRBV2 and TRBJ1-5; a weak D match, TRBD1 (6 bases). Germline V gene lookup returns CDR1 SNHLY and CDR2 FYNNEI. The CDR3 loop spans 14 amino acids. V shed 1 base and J shed 4 bases, with 8 bases lying between them. CDR3 sequence: CASSEGTGNQPQHF. As DNA, the CDR3 is TGTGCCAGCAGTGAAGGAACAGGGAATCAGCCCCAGCATTTT.